Listed here are 28 T cell receptor beta chains from one sample, sequenced in a study of spatial heterogeneity in lung cancer. Overall study findings and caveats: Tracking of tumor mutation counts was seen in expanded intratumoral alpha and beta TCR counts.

TCRdb re-called the 5' RACE reads through MiXCR, storing one row per CDR3 protein. The table records roughly 17,000 distinct CDR3 sequences, approximately 10% of them present only once. Regarding time point: sample taken at primary tumor resection. The antigens of these receptors remain unknown. Sequenced here: lung tumor tissue, sampled at surgery. These receptors came from a female donor with early-stage non-small cell lung cancer.

In the case of this clonotype: Little can be read into the size of this beta chain, an off-target read in a library designed for alpha chains. The gene calls are TRBV7-9 and TRBJ1-1; 10 bases map to TRBD1. The V segment lost 5 bases and the J segment 7 bases; nucleotides outside the gene matches: 7. This CDR3 region has 14 residues. CDR1 and CDR2 (germline): SEHNR, FQNEAQ (reference sequence). The CDR3 DNA follows: TGTGCCAGCAGCCCAGACAGGGGGCTGGTTGAAGCTTTCTTT. Its translation is CASSPDRGLVEAFF.

This clonotype appeared many times. This beta chain is an off-target read within a library intended for alpha chains, so its frequency means little. The chain is built from TRBV9 and TRBJ2-3; D not resolved. Looked up from germline, CDR1 is SGDLS and CDR2 is YYNGEE. V lost 0 bases and J 6 bases, leaving 11 bases between the germline ends. The CDR3 covers 14 residues. CDR3 sequence (DNA): TGTGCCAGCAGCGTAGGGGGTAGGGTGGATACGCAGTATTTT. Protein product: CASSVGGRVDTQYF.

On this clonotype: This beta chain lies outside the target of a library built for alpha chains; its clone size means little. The chain recombines TRBV3-1 with TRBJ2-7; 10 nucleotides line up with TRBD2. Losses at the gene ends were 1 base for V and 8 bases for J; bases not matched to a gene: 5. CDR3 length: 14 residues. Looked up from germline, CDR1 is LGHDT and CDR2 is YNNKEL (reference sequence). The chain's CDR3 is CASSQVSSGGQQYF. CDR3 DNA sequence: TGTGCCAGCAGCCAAGTATCTAGCGGGGGCCAGCAGTACTTC.

This clonotype was recorded a few times. For a library built for alpha chains, this beta chain is a stray read; little rests on its size. The chain is built from TRBV5-4 and TRBJ2-5, with TRBD2 identical over 7 bases. Germline V gene data show CDR1 as SGHNT and CDR2 as YYREEE (reference sequence). The CDR3 runs to 14 residues. The J segment lost 6 bases and the V segment lost 4 bases, leaving 9 bases of the junction unmatched. The CDR3 DNA reads TGTGCCAGCAGCCCGCAGCGGGGAGGAAAGACCCAGTACTTC. Translated, it gives CASSPQRGGKTQYF.

This clonotype was recorded many times. This beta chain is a stray sequence in a library constructed for alpha chains; its clone size is not meaningful. The V call is TRBV7-2, the J call TRBJ1-4; no clear D. The V gene lost 2 bases and the J gene lost 0 bases, with 7 bases spanning the gap. CDR3 length: 15 residues. The germline CDR1 and CDR2 sequences are SGHTA and FQGNSA. The CDR3 DNA follows: TGTGCCAGCAGCTTATCCAGGTCAACTAATGAAAAACTGTTTTTT. Its protein is CASSLSRSTNEKLFF. The variable domain in full, completed from reference TRBV7-2 and TRBJ1-4, reads GAGVSQSPSNKVTEKGKDVELRCDPISGHTALYWYRQSLGQGLEFLIYFQGNSAPDKSGLPSDRFSAERTGGSVSTLTIQRTQQEDSAVYLCASSLSRSTNEKLFFGSGTQLSVL.

Comment on this clonotype: This beta chain turned up in a library designed for alpha chains; as an off-target read, its abundance says little. The genes are TRBV5-1 and TRBJ2-1; TRBD1 matches at 12 bases. Germline V lookup: CDR1 SGHRS, CDR2 YFSETQ. The trim removed 7 bases at V and 5 bases at J, leaving 7 bases unmatched. The CDR3 is made up of 15 amino acids. The CDR3 DNA reads TGCGCCAGCGGCCCTCGGGACAGGGGGCACAATGAGCAGTTCTTC. Its translation is CASGPRDRGHNEQFF.

This clonotype appeared many times. This beta chain appears as a stray read in a library generated for alpha chains; its size is not informative. This chain joins TRBV18 and TRBJ1-1; TRBD1 aligns across 9 bases. V gave up 3 bases and J gave up 5 bases; unmatched junction bases: 13. Germline lookup yields CDR1 KGHSH and CDR2 LQKENI. The CDR3 has 17 residues. CDR3 sequence reads: CASSPLPPGQGRTEAFF. In nucleotides, the CDR3 is TGTGCCAGCTCACCGCTACCTCCGGGACAGGGACGGACTGAAGCTTTCTTT.

This clonotype was detected ten times or more. The library was prepared for alpha chains; this beta chain is a stray read, so its frequency means little. The gene calls are TRBV20-1 and TRBJ1-5; 7 nucleotides line up with TRBD1. Germline trimming cut 5 bases from V and 7 bases from J; bases unmatched to any gene: 8. The CDR3 is made up of 13 amino acids. In germline, CDR1 is DFQATT, CDR2 SNEGSKA (reference sequence). CDR3 DNA: TGCAGTGCTGAACAGGGGAGGGACCAGCCCCAGCATTTT. It yields the protein CSAEQGRDQPQHF.

This clonotype has ten or more counts. The library was prepared for alpha chains; this beta chain is a stray read, so its frequency means little. V is TRBV12-3 or TRBV12-4 and J is TRBJ1-2; D perhaps matches TRBD1 (5 bases). The V end was cut by 5 bases, the J end by 5 bases, with 24 bases between. The CDR3 loop spans 17 amino acids. The CDR3 here is CASSPRGPAQALYGYTF. Here the CDR3 DNA reads TGTGCCAGCAGTCCTAGGGGTCCAGCCCAAGCGTTATATGGCTACACCTTC.

This clonotype appeared a few times. Because this beta chain is a stray read in a library intended to capture alpha chains, its abundance should not be given much weight. The chain recombines TRBV28 with TRBJ2-7; D unclear. The V end lost 6 bases, the J end lost 1 base, and 7 bases lay between the germline ends. Germline V gene lookup returns CDR1 MDHEN and CDR2 SYDVKM. CDR3 size: 12 residues. CDR3 in amino acids: CASSLWSYEQYF. The CDR3 region has the DNA TGTGCCAGCAGCCTTTGGTCCTACGAGCAGTACTTC. Drawing the rest from reference TRBV28 and TRBJ2-7, the complete variable domain is DVKVTQSSRYLVKRTGEKVFLECVQDMDHENMFWYRQDPGLGLRLIYFSYDVKMKEKGDIPEGYSVSREKKERFSLILESASTNQTSMYLCASSLWSYEQYFGPGTRLTVT.

With respect to this clonotype: Within a library made for alpha chains, this beta chain is off target, and its count is uninformative. This chain joins TRBV9 and TRBJ1-6; possible D gene TRBD1, 5 bases. CDR1 is SGDLS and CDR2 is YYNGEE in the germline V gene. Trimming removed 4 bases at V and 10 bases at J, with 18 bases between. There are 15 residues in the CDR3. The CDR3 spells CASSQLSGVESPLHF. In nucleotides, the CDR3 is TGTGCCAGCAGCCAACTGTCGGGGGTTGAGTCACCCCTCCACTTT.

This clonotype showed up just a few times. Since it is a stray read in a library aimed at alpha chains, this beta chain has a size that is not meaningful. This chain links TRBV7-2 with TRBJ2-7; a weak D match, TRBD1 (6 bases). Germline-derived CDR1 and CDR2 are SGHTA and FQGNSA. The V gene lost 4 bases and the J gene lost 7 bases, with 11 bases spanning the gap. This CDR3 spans 12 amino acids. The CDR3 reads CASSYRDGEQYF. In DNA form, the CDR3 reads TGTGCCAGCAGCTACAGGGATGGGGAGCAGTACTTC.

This clonotype was picked up many times. This beta chain represents an off-target read in a library built for alpha chains; its size is of limited meaning. The rearrangement links TRBV5-4 to TRBJ1-1, with D hard to call. The CDR3 contains 13 residues. V lost 1 base to trimming and J lost 0 bases, with 4 bases between them. The germline V gene has CDR1 SGHNT and CDR2 YYREEE (reference sequence). CDR3 coding DNA: TGTGCCAGCAGCTTGACGGTGAACACTGAAGCTTTCTTT. Protein: CASSLTVNTEAFF.

Of note for this clonotype: As an off-target read in a library built for alpha chains, this beta chain has a frequency of little significance. This sequence joins TRBV6-5 and TRBJ1-1, with TRBD1 as a possible D gene (6 bases). Germline values: CDR1 MNHEY, CDR2 SVGAGI. The CDR3 sequence is 15 residues long. Trimming left V 0 bases short and J 1 base short, with 9 bases between. The CDR3 loop is CASSYSGHRNTEAFF. For the CDR3, the DNA is TGTGCCAGCAGTTACTCGGGACATAGGAACACTGAAGCTTTCTTT.

This clonotype has just a few counts. This beta chain is an off-target read within a library intended for alpha chains, so its frequency means little. V and J are TRBV28 and TRBJ2-5, with TRBD2 matching over 8 bases. V dropped 5 bases and J dropped 1; count of bases not matched to a gene: 3. The CDR3 contains 14 residues. CDR1 and CDR2 (germline): MDHEN, SYDVKM. DNA for the CDR3: TGTGCCAGCAGTACCACTAGCGGCCAAGAGACCCAGTACTTC. It is translated as CASSTTSGQETQYF. Complete variable domain (other parts from reference TRBV28 and TRBJ2-5): DVKVTQSSRYLVKRTGEKVFLECVQDMDHENMFWYRQDPGLGLRLIYFSYDVKMKEKGDIPEGYSVSREKKERFSLILESASTNQTSMYLCASSTTSGQETQYFGPGTRLLVL.

Remarks on this clonotype: The size of this beta chain means little, since it is a stray read in a library made for alpha chains. This chain joins TRBV7-2 and TRBJ2-1; tentatively, D is TRBD1 or TRBD2 (6 bases each). The germline V and J ends were trimmed by 1 base and 5 bases, with 12 bases remaining between them. This CDR3 spans 15 amino acids. CDR1 and CDR2 from the germline V gene are SGHTA and FQGNSA. The CDR3 nucleotides read TGTGCCAGCAGCTTAGTTTGGGGGGCTGACAATGAGCAGTTCTTC. As protein: CASSLVWGADNEQFF.

The sample holds many counts of this clonotype. Within a library made for alpha chains, this beta chain is off target, and its count is uninformative. CDR3 sequence reads: CASKWDSNVYNEQFF. Here the CDR3 DNA reads TGTGCCAGCAAGTGGGACAGCAATGTCTACAATGAGCAGTTCTTC. The genes are TRBV6-6 and TRBJ2-1; 7 bases are a match to TRBD1. The CDR3 has 15 amino acids. The trim removed 7 bases at V and 3 bases at J, leaving 9 bases unmatched. Germline CDR1 is MNHNY and CDR2 is SVGAGI (reference sequence).

This clonotype showed up just a few times. This beta chain represents an off-target read in a library built for alpha chains; its size is of limited meaning. The rearrangement uses TRBV9 and TRBJ1-2, with a weak D call TRBD1 (5 bases). CDR3 size: 16 residues. In germline, CDR1 is SGDLS, CDR2 YYNGEE. Trimming pared 1 base from V and 5 bases from J, leaving 18 bases between. CDR3 coding DNA: TGTGCCAGCAGCGTATTTGACAGACCCTCAAGTTATGGCTACACCTTC. Protein: CASSVFDRPSSYGYTF.

By share, this clonotype counts as medium-sized. Little can be read into the size of this beta chain, an off-target read in a library designed for alpha chains. This chain connects TRBV5-6 to TRBJ2-7, with 7 bases that match TRBD1. CDR1 and CDR2 from the germline V gene are SGHDT and YYEEEE. The V gene end was trimmed by 4 bases and the J gene end by 4 bases; junction bases not matched to a gene: 5. The CDR3 loop spans 13 amino acids. The CDR3 protein is CASSGRDRYEQYF. CDR3 sequence (DNA): TGTGCCAGCAGCGGCCGGGACAGATACGAGCAGTACTTC. Together with reference TRBV5-6 and TRBJ2-7, the CDR3 gives the full variable domain: DAGVTQSPTHLIKTRGQQVTLRCSPKSGHDTVSWYQQALGQGPQFIFQYYEEEERQRGNFPDRFSGHQFPNYSSELNVNALLLGDSALYLCASSGRDRYEQYFGPGTRLTVT.

Remarks on this clonotype: This beta chain slipped into a library made for alpha chains as a stray read, so its size is not meaningful. This rearrangement joins TRBV7-9 to TRBJ1-4; 7 positions agree with TRBD1. CDR3 length equals 13 residues. Germline values: CDR1 SEHNR, CDR2 FQNEAQ (reference sequence). The V and J ends lost 10 bases and 8 bases, in that order; junction bases with no gene match: 10. CDR3 sequence reads: CAITDRVREKLFF. DNA of the CDR3: TGTGCCATCACCGACAGGGTACGGGAAAAACTGTTTTTT.

This clonotype was observed a few times. This beta chain is an unintended read in a library built for alpha chains; its size means little. The chain has TRBV20-1 and TRBJ1-1; no clear D gene. The germline gives CDR1 DFQATT, CDR2 SNEGSKA (reference sequence). CDR3 length: 12 amino acids. The V end lost 0 bases, the J end lost 2 bases, and 4 bases lay between the germline ends. CDR3 protein: CSARDHNTEAFF. Here the CDR3 DNA reads TGCAGTGCTAGAGATCATAACACTGAAGCTTTCTTT.

As regards this clonotype: This beta chain is an off-target read within a library intended for alpha chains, so its frequency means little. The V call is TRBV9, the J call TRBJ2-1, with TRBD1 matching over 8 bases. This CDR3 contains 15 residues. Germline V lookup: CDR1 SGDLS, CDR2 YYNGEE. The trim removed 0 bases at V and 7 bases at J, leaving 6 bases unmatched. The CDR3: CASSVGGTGRNEQFF. In DNA, the CDR3 is TGTGCCAGCAGCGTAGGTGGGACAGGAAGAAATGAGCAGTTCTTC.

Only a few counts were recorded for this clonotype. Because this beta chain is a stray read in a library intended to capture alpha chains, its abundance should not be given much weight. This chain connects TRBV7-2 to TRBJ2-1; 11 bases agree with TRBD2. Germline V gene data show CDR1 as SGHTA and CDR2 as FQGNSA. This CDR3 is 15 amino acids long. V trimming: 5 bases; J trimming: 4 bases; junction bases outside the gene matches: 4. The CDR3 here is CASSPPSGGYNEQFF. CDR3 DNA sequence: TGTGCCAGCAGCCCCCCTAGCGGGGGGTACAATGAGCAGTTCTTC.

This clonotype showed up many times. This beta chain is an unintended read in a library built for alpha chains; its size means little. V usage is TRBV9 and J usage is TRBJ2-3; no clear D. The V gene lost 4 bases and the J gene lost 2 bases, with 23 bases spanning the gap. Germline V gene data show CDR1 as SGDLS and CDR2 as YYNGEE. The length of the CDR3 is 18 residues. The CDR3 is CASSSNPQAPWVTDTQYF. The CDR3 DNA reads TGTGCCAGCAGCTCCAACCCCCAGGCCCCATGGGTCACAGATACGCAGTATTTT.

By share, this clonotype counts as medium-sized. Since the library was made to target alpha chains, this beta chain is a stray read and its abundance is not meaningful. This chain uses TRBV7-2 with TRBJ1-5, with 8 bases lining up with TRBD1. The germline gives CDR1 SGHTA, CDR2 FQGNSA. The CDR3 is made up of 14 amino acids. With 2 bases clipped from V and 5 bases from J, the junction kept 2 bases outside the gene matches. CDR3 residues: CASSLQTGDQPQHF. The DNA for the CDR3 is TGTGCCAGCAGCTTACAGACAGGGGATCAGCCCCAGCATTTT.

This clonotype was counted ten times or more. Because this beta chain is a stray read in a library intended to capture alpha chains, its abundance should not be given much weight. The chain uses TRBV6-5 and TRBJ2-7; 7 bases match TRBD1. The germline gives CDR1 MNHEY, CDR2 SVGAGI. The CDR3 spans 15 residues. After removal of 6 bases from V and 3 bases from J, the junction contained 11 bases not matched to a gene. CDR3 amino acids: CASRPGTADHYEQYF. The CDR3, as DNA: TGTGCCAGCAGACCCGGGACAGCGGACCACTACGAGCAGTACTTC.

This clonotype has ten or more counts. Little can be read into the size of this beta chain, an off-target read in a library designed for alpha chains. The rearrangement uses TRBV4-2 and TRBJ2-7, with TRBD2 as a possible D gene (6 bases). With 2 bases removed from V and 2 bases from J, the gap between germline ends came to 19 bases. This CDR3 spans 17 amino acids. Per germline, CDR1 LGHNA and CDR2 YNFKEQ. CDR3 nucleotides: TGTGCCAGCAGCCAATCAAGAGGACTACCGAGACCCTACGAGCAGTACTTC. Its protein is CASSQSRGLPRPYEQYF.

As for this clonotype: This beta chain is an off-target read within a library intended for alpha chains, so its frequency means little. The V gene is TRBV2, the J gene TRBJ2-3; tentatively, D is TRBD1 (5 bases). The CDR3 sequence is 14 residues long. From germline, CDR1 is SNHLY and CDR2 FYNNEI. The V end was cut by 3 bases, the J end by 2 bases, with 9 bases between. The CDR3 DNA is TGTGCCAGCAGTGATAAAGGGGCCACAGATACGCAGTATTTT. Its translation: CASSDKGATDTQYF.